The clone carrying this T cell receptor beta chain was observed many times. The target antigen is unknown. TCRdb called the 5' RACE reads again in MiXCR, with one record for every CDR3 protein. Seen here are 140,000 to 150,000 distinct CDR3 sequences, roughly 3.2% observed once, and the top ten hold around 8%. These data come from a study of identical twins. The study's findings and limits: Invariant MAIT and iNKT cells may have partly biased zero-insertion analyses. Twin pairs had excess sharing that was weaker in beta out-of-frame sequences.

The germline gives CDR1 MRHNA, CDR2 SNTAGT. The CDR3 is 16 amino acids. V gave up 0 bases and J gave up 5 bases; unmatched junction bases: 9. Material for sequencing was memory T cells sorted from blood. The chain has TRBV6-4 and TRBJ1-1; TRBD1 matches at 7 bases. The receptor's source is a man aged 18 to 30 in good health. The CDR3 DNA is TGTGCCAGCAGTGACTCGATTACAGGGGCGGTTACTGAAGCTTTCTTT. Protein sequence: CASSDSITGAVTEAFF.